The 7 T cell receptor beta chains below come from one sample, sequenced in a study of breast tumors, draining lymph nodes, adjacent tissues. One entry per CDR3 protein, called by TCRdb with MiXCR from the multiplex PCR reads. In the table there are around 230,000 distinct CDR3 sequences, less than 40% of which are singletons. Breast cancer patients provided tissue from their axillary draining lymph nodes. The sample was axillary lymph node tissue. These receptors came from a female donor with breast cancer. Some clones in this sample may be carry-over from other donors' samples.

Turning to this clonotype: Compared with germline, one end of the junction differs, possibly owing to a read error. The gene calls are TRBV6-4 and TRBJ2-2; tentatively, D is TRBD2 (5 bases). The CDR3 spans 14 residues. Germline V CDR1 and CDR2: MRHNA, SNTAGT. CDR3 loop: CASSEQSNTGELSW. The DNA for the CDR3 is TGTGCCAGCAGTGAACAGTCGAACACCGGGGAGCTGTCTTGG.

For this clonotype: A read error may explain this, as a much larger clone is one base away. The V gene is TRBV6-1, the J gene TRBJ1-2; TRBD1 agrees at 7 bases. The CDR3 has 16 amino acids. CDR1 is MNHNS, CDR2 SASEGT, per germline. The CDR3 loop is CASSQASGGEGYGYTF. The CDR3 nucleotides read TGTGCCAGCAGTCAAGCCTCAGGGGGAGAAGGCTATGGCTACACCTTC.

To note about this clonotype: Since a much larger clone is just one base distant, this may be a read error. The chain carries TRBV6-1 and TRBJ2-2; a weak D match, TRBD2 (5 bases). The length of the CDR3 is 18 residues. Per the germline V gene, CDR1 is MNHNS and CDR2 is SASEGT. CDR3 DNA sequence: TGTGCCAGCAGTTCCCCCCCCAACCTAAGGTCTAACACCGGGGAGCCGTTTTTT. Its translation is CASSSPPNLRSNTGEPFF.

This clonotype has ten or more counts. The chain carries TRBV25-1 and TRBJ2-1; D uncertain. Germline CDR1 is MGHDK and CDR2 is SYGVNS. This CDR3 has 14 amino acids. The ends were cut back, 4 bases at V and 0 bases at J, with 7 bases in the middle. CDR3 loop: CASSVLSSYNEQFF. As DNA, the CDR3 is TGTGCCAGCAGTGTCCTAAGCTCCTACAATGAGCAGTTCTTC.

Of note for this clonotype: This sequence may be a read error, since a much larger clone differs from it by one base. CDR3 amino acids: CASSLVVNTDAFF. The CDR3 region has the DNA TGCGCCAGCAGCTTGGTAGTGAACACTGACGCTTTCTTT. J is TRBJ1-1 and V is TRBV5-1; no reliable D call. The CDR3 has 13 amino acids. Looked up from germline, CDR1 is SGHRS and CDR2 is YFSETQ.

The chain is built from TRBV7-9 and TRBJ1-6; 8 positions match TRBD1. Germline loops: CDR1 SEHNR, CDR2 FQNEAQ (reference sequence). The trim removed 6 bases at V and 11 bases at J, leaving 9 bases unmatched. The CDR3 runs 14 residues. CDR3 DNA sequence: TGTGCCAGCAGTTACCAGACAGGGGCCCCACCCCTCCACTTT. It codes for CASSYQTGAPPLHF.

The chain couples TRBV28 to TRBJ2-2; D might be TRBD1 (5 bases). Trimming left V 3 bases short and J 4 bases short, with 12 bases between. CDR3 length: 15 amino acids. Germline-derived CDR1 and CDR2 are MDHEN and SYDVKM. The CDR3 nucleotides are TGTGCCAGCAGTTTTCGACAGCCGATCACCGGGGAGCTGTTTTTT. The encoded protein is CASSFRQPITGELFF. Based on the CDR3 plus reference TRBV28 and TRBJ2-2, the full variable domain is DVKVTQSSRYLVKRTGEKVFLECVQDMDHENMFWYRQDPGLGLRLIYFSYDVKMKEKGDIPEGYSVSREKKERFSLILESASTNQTSMYLCASSFRQPITGELFFGEGSRLTVL.